These 5 T cell receptor beta chains share one sample of origin, sequenced in a study of EBV T-cell therapy then PD-1 blockade in nasopharyngeal carcinoma. Sequencing used immunoSEQ multiplex PCR; TCRdb keeps in-frame clones, though not all of them. Found here are about 17,000 clones, over 80% of them singletons; the top ten hold roughly 29%. These receptors lack a known antigen. The treatment is: AdE1-LMPpoly-expanded autologous EBV-specific T-cell therapy followed by anti-PD-1 nivolumab. The sample was CD8+ T cells from blood, taken at day 0 from a patient whose treatment included autologous EBV-specific T cells and nivolumab. The receptors come from a man aged 35-49 years with nasopharyngeal carcinoma.

V gene TRBV5-1 combines with J gene TRBJ2-7; 12 bases agree with TRBD1. Germline V lookup: CDR1 SGHRS, CDR2 YFSETQ. The CDR3 has 15 amino acids. The V gene end was trimmed by 4 bases and the J gene end by 6 bases; junction bases not matched to a gene: 8. CDR3 in DNA: TGCGCCAGCAGCGCTGCGGGACAGGGGGCTTCCGAGCAGTACTTC. It codes for CASSAAGQGASEQYF.

This clone appeared a few times. The chain carries TRBV18 and TRBJ1-1, with D perhaps TRBD1 (6 bases). Germline V gene lookup returns CDR1 KGHSH and CDR2 LQKENI. The CDR3 is 14 amino acids. Trimming cost V 3 bases and J 4 bases, with 12 bases left between them. CDR3 loop: CASSPDSFLTEAFF. DNA for the CDR3: TGTGCCAGCTCACCGGACAGTTTCCTCACTGAAGCTTTCTTT. The complete variable domain, with remaining parts taken from reference TRBV18 and TRBJ1-1, reads NAGVMQNPRHLVRRRGQEARLRCSPMKGHSHVYWYRQLPEEGLKFMVYLQKENIIDESGMPKERFSAEFPKEGPSILRIQQVVRGDSAAYFCASSPDSFLTEAFFGQGTRLTVV.

This clone has just one count. The rearrangement uses TRBV29-1 and TRBJ1-2; TRBD1 is a possible D gene (5 bases). The CDR3 runs to 13 residues. Germline CDR1 and CDR2: SQVTM and ANQGSEA. Trimming took 7 bases from V and 7 from J, leaving 19 bases between them. This CDR3 reads CSAGTGEFAGYTF. CDR3 in DNA: TGCAGCGCCGGGACGGGGGAGTTCGCTGGCTACACCTTC.

The chain carries TRBV7-9 and TRBJ1-1, with 8 bases aligning to TRBD1. Germline loops: CDR1 SEHNR, CDR2 FQNEAQ (reference sequence). The V gene end was trimmed by 3 bases and the J gene end by 5 bases; junction bases not matched to a gene: 8. The CDR3 consists of 15 residues. CDR3 in amino acids: CASSFGQGAVTEAFF. CDR3 coding DNA: TGTGCCAGCAGCTTCGGCCAGGGGGCTGTTACTGAAGCTTTCTTT.

The rearrangement uses TRBV3-1 (or the pseudogene TRBV3-2) and TRBJ2-5; TRBD2 aligns across 13 bases. J was trimmed by 2 bases and V by 0 bases; bases with no gene match: 9. The CDR3 runs 19 residues. Per germline, CDR1 LGHDT and CDR2 YNNKEL (reference sequence). The CDR3 reads CASSQEPNSGLAGQETQYF. In DNA, the CDR3 is TGTGCCAGCAGCCAAGAGCCCAACTCGGGACTAGCGGGGCAAGAGACCCAGTACTTC.